The 22 T cell receptor beta chains given below trace back to one sample, sequenced in a study of cytomegalovirus exposure and HLA in healthy donors. The PCR made use of 60 Vbeta and 13 Jbeta primers. The method was immunoSEQ multiplex PCR; TCRdb's version includes in-frame clones alone and lacks a portion of them. The table records 87,000 or so clones, 64% of them present only once. Material for sequencing was PBMCs. These receptors originate from a man in his 60s in good health and CMV-seronegative.

The V and J genes are TRBV7-9 and TRBJ2-3; weak D call: TRBD1 (6 bases). The CDR3 is made up of 16 amino acids. Trimming took 5 bases from V and 3 from J, leaving 18 bases between them. Germline CDR1 is SEHNR and CDR2 is FQNEAQ (reference sequence). The CDR3 loop is CASSTGQGESTDTQYF. CDR3 DNA sequence: TGTGCCAGCAGCACAGGGCAGGGAGAGAGTACAGATACGCAGTATTTT.

The CDR3 sequence is CASRLDPQREQFF. The CDR3 DNA reads TGCGCCAGCAGGTTAGATCCCCAGCGGGAGCAGTTCTTC. V usage is TRBV5-1 and J usage is TRBJ2-1, with D possibly being TRBD2 (5 bases). CDR1 and CDR2 from the germline V gene are SGHRS and YFSETQ. The CDR3 runs 13 residues. The ends were cut back, 5 bases at V and 10 bases at J, with 16 bases in the middle.

This chain joins TRBV27 and TRBJ2-7; possibly TRBD1 for D (5 bases). The V gene's germline CDR1 is MNHEY and CDR2 SMNVEV (reference sequence). V lost 2 bases and J lost 7, with 15 bases in between. There are 14 residues in the CDR3. The CDR3 region has the DNA TGTGCCAGCAGTTTAAGTCCAGGGTTAAGGGAGCAGTACTTC. This gives the protein CASSLSPGLREQYF.

V and J are TRBV6-5 and TRBJ2-2; 10 positions match TRBD2. This CDR3 is built from 15 residues. Germline CDR1 MNHEY, CDR2 SVGAGI. V trimming: 4 bases; J trimming: 5 bases; junction bases outside the gene matches: 4. Written as DNA, the CDR3 is TGTGCCAGCAGTTCCGGGACTAGCGTAACCGGGGAGCTGTTTTTT. It specifies CASSSGTSVTGELFF.

The V gene is TRBV7-2, the J gene TRBJ1-2, with TRBD1 matching 7 bases. Trimming took 3 bases from V and 2 from J; bases not matched to a gene: 3. This CDR3 spans 14 amino acids. CDR1 is SGHTA, CDR2 FQGNSA, per germline. The CDR3 DNA reads as TGTGCCAGCAGCTTCGAGACAGGGAACTATGGCTACACCTTC. This codes for CASSFETGNYGYTF.

V gene TRBV2 combines with J gene TRBJ1-6; D ambiguous. The CDR3 consists of 14 residues. Germline CDR1 and CDR2: SNHLY and FYNNEI. V was trimmed by 8 bases and J by 0 bases, leaving 8 bases between them. CDR3 residues: CASLFSSYNSPLHF. CDR3 nucleotide sequence: TGTGCCAGCCTGTTCAGCTCCTATAATTCACCCCTCCACTTT.

In this sample, this clone turned up a few times. The chain has TRBV30 and TRBJ1-1, with 7 bases matching TRBD1. Trimming removed 8 bases from V and 4 bases from J; junction bases left unmatched: 4. Germline loops: CDR1 GTSNPN, CDR2 SVGIG (reference sequence). This CDR3 is 11 amino acids long. CDR3 region: CASRTGTEAFF. CDR3 sequence (DNA): TGTGCCAGTCGGACAGGCACTGAAGCTTTCTTT.

The chain joins TRBV6-1 to TRBJ1-1, with 7 bases that match TRBD1. The V gene end was trimmed by 6 bases and the J gene end by 1 base; junction bases not matched to a gene: 5. This CDR3 has 14 amino acids. Per germline, CDR1 MNHNS and CDR2 SASEGT. CDR3 in amino acids: CASSLTGENTEAFF. DNA for the CDR3: TGTGCCAGCAGCCTCACAGGGGAGAACACTGAAGCTTTCTTT.

The CDR3 sequence: CASSSLPTDTQYF. In nucleotides, the CDR3 is TGCGCCAGCAGCTCCCTCCCCACAGATACGCAGTATTTT. The rearrangement uses TRBV5-1 and TRBJ2-3; D call uncertain. This CDR3 has 13 residues. Germline CDR1 SGHRS, CDR2 YFSETQ. The V end lost 3 bases, the J end lost 2 bases, and 7 bases lay between the germline ends.

The chain uses TRBV10-1 and TRBJ1-3; 7 bases are a match to TRBD1. Germline CDR1 is WNHNN and CDR2 is SYGVQD (reference sequence). The CDR3 has 14 amino acids. J gave up 0 bases and V 8 bases, and 4 bases lay outside the gene matches. CDR3 sequence: CASGQDPSGNTIYF. CDR3 nucleotides: TGCGCCAGCGGACAGGACCCCTCTGGAAACACCATATATTTT.

The chain joins TRBV5-1 to TRBJ2-1; D possibly corresponds to TRBD2 (6 bases). CDR1 SGHRS and CDR2 YFSETQ come from the germline V gene. Trimming removed 4 bases from V and 3 bases from J, with 8 bases in between. The CDR3 is 13 residues long. In DNA form, the CDR3 reads TGCGCCAGCAGCCCGGACTACTACAATGAGCAGTTCTTC. Protein: CASSPDYYNEQFF.

The chain couples TRBV6-5 to TRBJ2-5; 10 bases line up with TRBD2. The germline V gene has CDR1 MNHEY and CDR2 SVGAGI. The CDR3 loop spans 15 amino acids. V was pared by 2 bases and J by 5 bases, with 5 bases of the junction left unmatched. The CDR3 spells CASSYPGSGRETQYF. DNA for the CDR3: TGTGCCAGCAGTTACCCCGGTAGCGGGAGGGAGACCCAGTACTTC.

V usage is TRBV9 and J usage is TRBJ1-6, with a tentative D call TRBD1 (5 bases). Trimming removed 0 bases at V and 10 bases at J, with 14 bases between. The CDR3 spans 15 residues. Germline V gene sequence: CDR1 SGDLS, CDR2 YYNGEE. CDR3 in amino acids: CASSVGGDLVSPLHF. The CDR3 DNA sequence: TGTGCCAGCAGCGTAGGGGGGGACCTTGTATCACCCCTCCACTTT. The whole variable domain, remainder taken from reference TRBV9 and TRBJ1-6, is DSGVTQTPKHLITATGQRVTLRCSPRSGDLSVYWYQQSLDQGLQFLIQYYNGEERAKGNILERFSAQQFPDLHSELNLSSLELGDSALYFCASSVGGDLVSPLHFGNGTRLTVT.

V gene TRBV15 combines with J gene TRBJ2-5; the match to TRBD1 covers 8 bases. V gave up 1 base and J gave up 2 bases; unmatched junction bases: 6. The CDR3 consists of 16 residues. Per the germline V gene, CDR1 is LNHNV and CDR2 is YYDKDF (reference sequence). The CDR3 DNA reads TGTGCCACCAGCAGAGGAGACAGGGGCCGGCAAGAGACCCAGTACTTC. Encoded protein: CATSRGDRGRQETQYF.

The V and J genes are TRBV15 and TRBJ2-2; TRBD1 might be the D (6 bases). With 6 bases removed from V and 4 bases from J, the gap between germline ends came to 9 bases. There are 13 residues in the CDR3. Germline CDR1 reads LNHNV; CDR2 reads YYDKDF (reference sequence). The CDR3 reads CATRGAVTGELFF. The CDR3 nucleotides read TGTGCCACCAGGGGGGCGGTCACCGGGGAGCTGTTTTTT.

The chain joins TRBV29-1 to TRBJ2-5, with 8 bases matching TRBD1. This CDR3 comprises 13 residues. Germline assignment: CDR1 SQVTM and CDR2 ANQGSEA. Trimming took 6 bases from V and 0 from J; bases not matched to a gene: 3. DNA of the CDR3: TGCAGCGTCCCGACAGGGGACCAAGAGACCCAGTACTTC. It encodes CSVPTGDQETQYF.

The V call is TRBV27, the J call TRBJ1-2, with 10 bases matching TRBD1. Germline loops: CDR1 MNHEY, CDR2 SMNVEV (reference sequence). This CDR3 is built from 16 residues. With V trimmed by 5 bases and J by 8 bases, 14 bases remained unmatched. CDR3 in DNA: TGTGCCAGCAGTAACCGGGACAGGGGAGGGTTGAGGGGCTACACCTTC. Translating it yields CASSNRDRGGLRGYTF.

This chain joins TRBV23-1 and TRBJ1-2; no clear D. TRBV23-1 is reported as an ORF; its role is uncertain. The V gene lost 1 base and the J gene lost 4 bases, with 22 bases spanning the gap. This CDR3 is 18 amino acids long. CDR3 in amino acids: CASSQLGPRRILGYGYTF. CDR3 nucleotide sequence: TGCGCCAGCAGTCAATTGGGCCCCCGGAGGATCCTAGGCTATGGCTACACCTTC.

DNA for the CDR3: TGTGCCATCAGTGTGGGGGCGTATGGCGAGCAGTACTTC. It encodes CAISVGAYGEQYF. V usage is TRBV10-3 and J usage is TRBJ2-7; D is perhaps TRBD1 (6 bases). Germline V gene sequence: CDR1 ENHRY, CDR2 SYGVKD. The CDR3 consists of 13 residues. Trimming stripped 4 bases from V and 6 bases from J, with 13 bases between.

The chain combines TRBV18 with TRBJ1-5, with D maybe TRBD1 (6 bases). CDR1 and CDR2 from the germline V gene are KGHSH and LQKENI. Deletions cut 5 bases from V and 2 bases from J, with 7 bases between. The CDR3 loop spans 13 amino acids. The CDR3 loop is CASSSGGNQPQHF. The CDR3 coding sequence is TGTGCCAGCTCATCAGGGGGCAATCAGCCCCAGCATTTT.

J is TRBJ2-5 and V is TRBV11-3, with 7 bases lining up with TRBD2. V lost 3 bases to trimming and J lost 5 bases; unmatched junction nucleotides: 6. The CDR3 spans 14 residues. Germline-derived CDR1 and CDR2 are SGHNT and YENEEA. CDR3 sequence reads: CASSFGGSGETQYF. The CDR3 nucleotides are TGTGCCAGCAGCTTCGGCGGGAGTGGGGAGACCCAGTACTTC. The whole variable domain, filled in from reference TRBV11-3 and TRBJ2-5, reads EAGVVQSPRYKIIEKKQPVAFWCNPISGHNTLYWYLQNLGQGPELLIRYENEEAVDDSQLPKDRFSAERLKGVDSTLKIQPAELGDSAVYLCASSFGGSGETQYFGPGTRLLVL.

This rearrangement joins TRBV5-1 to TRBJ2-5; 13 bases agree with TRBD2. The tail of the sequence fits TRBJ2-7 better, so the J call may be wrong. The germline CDR1 and CDR2 sequences are SGHRS and YFSETQ. CDR3 length: 17 residues. The CDR3 sequence is CASSWGTSGTQPYEQYF. CDR3 sequence (DNA): TGCGCCAGCAGCTGGGGGACTAGCGGGACCCAACCCTACGAGCAGTACTTC.